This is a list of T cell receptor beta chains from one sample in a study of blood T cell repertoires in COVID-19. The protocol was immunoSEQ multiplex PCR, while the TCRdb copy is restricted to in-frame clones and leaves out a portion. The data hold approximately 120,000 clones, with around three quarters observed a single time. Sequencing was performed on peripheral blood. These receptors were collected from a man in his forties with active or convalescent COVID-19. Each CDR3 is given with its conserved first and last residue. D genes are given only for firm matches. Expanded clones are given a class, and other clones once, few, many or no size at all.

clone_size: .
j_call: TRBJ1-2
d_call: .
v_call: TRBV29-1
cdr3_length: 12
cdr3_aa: CSVGGRLEGYTF
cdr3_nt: TGCAGCGTTGGGGGCAGGCTTGAGGGCTACACCTTC

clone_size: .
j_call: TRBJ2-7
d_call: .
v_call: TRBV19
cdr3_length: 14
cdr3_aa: CASSTRQGWYEQYF
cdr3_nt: TGTGCCAGTAGCACTCGGCAGGGTTGGTACGAGCAGTACTTC

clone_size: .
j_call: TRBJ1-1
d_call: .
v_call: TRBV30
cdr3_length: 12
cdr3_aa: CAWMGAVTEAFF
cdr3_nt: TGTGCCTGGATGGGGGCGGTCACTGAAGCTTTCTTT

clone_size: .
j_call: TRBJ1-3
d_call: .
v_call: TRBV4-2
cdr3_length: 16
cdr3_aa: CASSQDSRGSGNTIYF
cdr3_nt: TGTGCCAGCAGCCAAGATAGCAGAGGTTCTGGAAACACCATATATTTT

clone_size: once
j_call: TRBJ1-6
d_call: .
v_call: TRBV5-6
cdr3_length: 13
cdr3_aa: CASTLGGPTPLHF
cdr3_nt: TGTGCCAGCACCTTGGGGGGCCCTACACCCCTCCACTTT

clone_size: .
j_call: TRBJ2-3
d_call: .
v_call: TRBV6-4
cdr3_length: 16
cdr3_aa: CASSDTWRTSTDTQYF
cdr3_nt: TGTGCCAGCAGTGATACCTGGCGGACTAGCACAGATACGCAGTATTTT

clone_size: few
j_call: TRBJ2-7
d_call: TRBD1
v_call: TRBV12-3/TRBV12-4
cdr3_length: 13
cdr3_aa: CATGGTGFYEQYF
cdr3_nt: TGTGCCACCGGAGGGACAGGTTTCTACGAGCAGTACTTC

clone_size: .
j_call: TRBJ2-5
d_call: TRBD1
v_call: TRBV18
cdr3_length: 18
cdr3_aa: CASSRRTGVSENQETQYF
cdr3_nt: TGTGCCAGCTCACGCAGGACAGGGGTTTCTGAGAACCAAGAGACCCAGTACTTC

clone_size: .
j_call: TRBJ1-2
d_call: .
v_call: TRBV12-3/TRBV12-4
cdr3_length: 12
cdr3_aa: CASTGGNYGYTF
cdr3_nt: TGTGCCAGCACCGGCGGGAACTATGGCTACACCTTC

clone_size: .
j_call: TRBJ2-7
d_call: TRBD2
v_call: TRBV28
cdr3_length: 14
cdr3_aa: CASTPLAGGYEQYF
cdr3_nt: TGTGCCAGCACCCCGCTCGCGGGGGGCTACGAGCAGTACTTC

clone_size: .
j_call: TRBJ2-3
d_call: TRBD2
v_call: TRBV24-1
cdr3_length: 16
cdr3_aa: CATSDSLAGSTDTQYF
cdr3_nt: TGTGCCACCAGTGATTCCCTAGCGGGAAGCACAGATACGCAGTATTTT

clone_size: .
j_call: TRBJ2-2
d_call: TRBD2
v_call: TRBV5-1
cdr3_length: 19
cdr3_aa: CASSLVPYAGGRDPGELFF
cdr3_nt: TGCGCCAGCAGCTTGGTTCCCTACGCGGGGGGACGAGACCCCGGGGAGCTGTTTTTT

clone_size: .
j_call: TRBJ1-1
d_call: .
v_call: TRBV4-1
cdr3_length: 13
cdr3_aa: CASSQDSDTEAFF
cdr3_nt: TGCGCCAGCAGCCAAGATTCGGACACTGAAGCTTTCTTT

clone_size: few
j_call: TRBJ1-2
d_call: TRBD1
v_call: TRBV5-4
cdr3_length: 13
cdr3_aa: CASKGTGPGGYTF
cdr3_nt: TGTGCCAGCAAAGGGACAGGGCCGGGTGGCTACACCTTC

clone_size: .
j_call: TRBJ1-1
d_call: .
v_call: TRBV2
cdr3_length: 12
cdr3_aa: CASRSYPGEAFF
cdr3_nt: TGTGCCAGCAGATCTTACCCAGGTGAAGCTTTCTTT

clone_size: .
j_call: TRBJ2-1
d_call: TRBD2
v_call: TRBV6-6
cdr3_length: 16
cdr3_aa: CASSYELAGAYNEQFF
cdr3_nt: TGTGCCAGCAGTTATGAACTAGCGGGAGCCTACAATGAGCAGTTCTTC

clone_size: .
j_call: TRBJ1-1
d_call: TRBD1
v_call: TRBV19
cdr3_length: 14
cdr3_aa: CASSMGTANTEAFF
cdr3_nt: TGTGCCAGTAGTATGGGGACAGCTAACACTGAAGCTTTCTTT

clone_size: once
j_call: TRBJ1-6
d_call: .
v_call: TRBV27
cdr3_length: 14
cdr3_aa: CASRPGLLNSPLHF
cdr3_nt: TGTGCCAGCAGGCCGGGACTCTTGAATTCACCCCTCCACTTT

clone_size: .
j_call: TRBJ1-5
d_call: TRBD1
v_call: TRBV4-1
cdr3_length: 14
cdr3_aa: CASRGTGGDQPQHF
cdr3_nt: TGCGCCAGCAGAGGGACAGGGGGCGATCAGCCCCAGCATTTT

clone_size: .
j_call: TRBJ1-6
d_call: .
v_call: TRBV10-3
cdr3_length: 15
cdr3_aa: CAISARGADDSPLHF
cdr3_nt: TGTGCCATCAGCGCCCGGGGGGCGGACGATTCACCCCTCCACTTT

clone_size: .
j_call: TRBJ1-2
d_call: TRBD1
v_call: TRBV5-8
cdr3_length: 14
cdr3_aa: CASSLGTGNYGYTF
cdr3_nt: TGTGCCAGCAGCTTGGGGACAGGGAACTATGGCTACACCTTC

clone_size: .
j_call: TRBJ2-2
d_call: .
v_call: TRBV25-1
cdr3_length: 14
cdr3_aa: CASSGPGNTGELFF
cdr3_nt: TGTGCCAGCAGTGGGCCGGGAAACACCGGGGAGCTGTTTTTT

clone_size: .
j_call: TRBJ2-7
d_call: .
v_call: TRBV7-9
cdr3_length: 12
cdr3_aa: CASSLYSYEQYF
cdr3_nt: TGTGCCAGCAGCCTGTACAGCTACGAGCAGTACTTC

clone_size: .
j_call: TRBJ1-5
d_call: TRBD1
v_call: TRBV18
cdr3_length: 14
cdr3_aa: CASSPPGQYWPQHF
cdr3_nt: TGTGCCAGCTCACCACCGGGACAGTATTGGCCCCAGCATTTT

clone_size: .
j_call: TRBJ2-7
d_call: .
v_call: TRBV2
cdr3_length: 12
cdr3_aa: CASAESTLQQYF
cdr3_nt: TGTGCCAGCGCTGAGTCCACTCTCCAGCAGTACTTC

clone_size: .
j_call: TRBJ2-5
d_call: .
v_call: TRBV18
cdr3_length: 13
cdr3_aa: CASSPPGSETQYF
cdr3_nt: TGTGCCAGCTCACCACCTGGTAGCGAGACCCAGTACTTC

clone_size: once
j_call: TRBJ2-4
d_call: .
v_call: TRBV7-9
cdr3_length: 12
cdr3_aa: CASSPSGNIQYF
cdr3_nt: TGTGCCAGCAGCCCCAGCGGAAACATTCAGTACTTC

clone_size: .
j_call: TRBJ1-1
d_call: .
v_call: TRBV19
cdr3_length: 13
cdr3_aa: CASGGTVNTEAFF
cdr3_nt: TGTGCCAGTGGAGGGACGGTGAACACTGAAGCTTTCTTT

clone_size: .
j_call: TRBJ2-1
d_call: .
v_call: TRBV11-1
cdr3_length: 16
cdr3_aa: CASSLAELAAYNEQFF
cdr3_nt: TGTGCCAGCAGCTTAGCGGAACTAGCTGCCTACAATGAGCAGTTCTTC

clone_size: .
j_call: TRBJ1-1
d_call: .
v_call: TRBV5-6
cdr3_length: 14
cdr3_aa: CASSFLGVNTEAFF
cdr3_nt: TGTGCCAGCAGCTTTTTAGGGGTGAACACTGAAGCTTTCTTT

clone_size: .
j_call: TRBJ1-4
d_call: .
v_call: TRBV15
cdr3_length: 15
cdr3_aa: CATSRGPLRSEKLFF
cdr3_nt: TGTGCCACCAGCAGAGGTCCACTGAGGAGTGAAAAACTGTTTTTT

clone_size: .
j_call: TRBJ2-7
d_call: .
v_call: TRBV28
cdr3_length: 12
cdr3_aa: CASSGRGTGRYF
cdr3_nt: TGTGCCAGCAGCGGGCGAGGCACCGGGAGGTACTTC

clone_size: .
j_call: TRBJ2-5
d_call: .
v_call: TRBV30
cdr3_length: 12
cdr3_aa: CAWSSGGETQYF
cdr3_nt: TGTGCCTGGAGTTCAGGGGGGGAGACCCAGTACTTC

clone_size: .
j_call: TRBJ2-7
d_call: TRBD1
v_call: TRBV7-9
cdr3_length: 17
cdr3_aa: CASSLAQPGTGSYEQYF
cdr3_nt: TGTGCCAGCAGCTTAGCGCAGCCCGGGACAGGCTCCTACGAGCAGTACTTC

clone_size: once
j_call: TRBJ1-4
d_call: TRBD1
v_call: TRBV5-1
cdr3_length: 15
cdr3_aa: CASARDRGVGEKLFF
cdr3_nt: TGCGCCAGCGCGAGGGACAGGGGTGTTGGTGAAAAACTGTTTTTT

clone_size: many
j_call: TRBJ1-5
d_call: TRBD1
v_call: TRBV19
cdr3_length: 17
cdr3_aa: CASSAHGKGQGRQPQHF
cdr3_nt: TGTGCCAGTAGTGCGCATGGGAAGGGACAGGGGCGCCAGCCCCAGCATTTT

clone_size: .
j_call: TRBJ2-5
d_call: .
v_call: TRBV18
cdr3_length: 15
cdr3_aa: CASSPRAHPKETQYF
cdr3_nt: TGTGCCAGCTCACCACGGGCGCACCCCAAAGAGACCCAGTACTTC

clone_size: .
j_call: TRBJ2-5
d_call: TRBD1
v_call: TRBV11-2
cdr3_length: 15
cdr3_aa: CASSLLDRGEETQYF
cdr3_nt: TGTGCCAGCAGCCTCCTAGACAGGGGGGAAGAGACCCAGTACTTC

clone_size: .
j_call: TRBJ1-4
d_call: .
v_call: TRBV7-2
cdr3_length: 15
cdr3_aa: CASSLTGVGNEKLFF
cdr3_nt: TGTGCCAGCAGCCTGACAGGAGTAGGGAATGAAAAACTGTTTTTT

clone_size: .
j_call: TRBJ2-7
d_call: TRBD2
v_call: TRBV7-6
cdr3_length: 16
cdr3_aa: CASSSQLGTSGHEQYF
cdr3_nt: TGTGCCAGCAGCTCCCAACTCGGGACTAGCGGGCACGAGCAGTACTTC

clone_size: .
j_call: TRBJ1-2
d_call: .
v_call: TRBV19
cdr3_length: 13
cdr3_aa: CASSRALSYGYTF
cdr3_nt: TGTGCCAGTAGCCGAGCCCTTTCCTATGGCTACACCTTC

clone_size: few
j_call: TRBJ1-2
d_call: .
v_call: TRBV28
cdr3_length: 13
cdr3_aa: CASTTDRSDGYTF
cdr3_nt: TGTGCCAGCACTACAGACAGGTCTGACGGCTACACCTTC

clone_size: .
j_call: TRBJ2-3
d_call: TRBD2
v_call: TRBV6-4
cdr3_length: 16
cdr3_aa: CASSDSGGGSTDTQYF
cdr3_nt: TGTGCCAGCAGTGACTCGGGGGGAGGGAGCACAGATACGCAGTATTTT

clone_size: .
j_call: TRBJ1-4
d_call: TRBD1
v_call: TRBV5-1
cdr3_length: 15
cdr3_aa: CASSSETGEGEKLFF
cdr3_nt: TGCGCCAGCAGCTCAGAGACAGGGGAGGGTGAAAAACTGTTTTTT

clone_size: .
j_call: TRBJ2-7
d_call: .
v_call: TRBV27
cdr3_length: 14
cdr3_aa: CASSLRTDPGEQYF
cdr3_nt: TGTGCCAGCAGTTTAAGGACTGACCCGGGCGAGCAGTACTTC

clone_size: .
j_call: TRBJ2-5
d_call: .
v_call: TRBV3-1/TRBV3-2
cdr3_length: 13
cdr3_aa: CASSRGTVETQYF
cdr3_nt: TGTGCCAGCAGCCGTGGCACCGTAGAGACCCAGTACTTC

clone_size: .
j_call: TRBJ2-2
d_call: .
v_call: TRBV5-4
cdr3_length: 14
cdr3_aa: CASSLKGTTGELFF
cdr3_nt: TGTGCCAGCAGCTTGAAGGGGACTACCGGGGAGCTGTTTTTT

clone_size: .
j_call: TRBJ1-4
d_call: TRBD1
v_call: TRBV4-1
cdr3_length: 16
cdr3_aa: CASSLMSGQGNEKLFF
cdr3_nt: TGCGCCAGCAGCCTGATGTCAGGACAGGGAAATGAAAAACTGTTTTTT

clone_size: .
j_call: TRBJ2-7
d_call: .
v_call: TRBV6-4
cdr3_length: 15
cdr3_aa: CASSGAQGPRGEQYF
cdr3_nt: TGTGCCAGCAGCGGTGCCCAGGGGCCCCGCGGCGAGCAGTACTTC

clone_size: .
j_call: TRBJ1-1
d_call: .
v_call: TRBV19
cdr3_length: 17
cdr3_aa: CASSIALGARVNTEAFF
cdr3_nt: TGTGCCAGTAGTATAGCCCTAGGAGCCAGGGTGAACACTGAAGCTTTCTTT